The next 25 T cell receptor beta chains were all read from a single sample in a study of cytomegalovirus exposure and HLA in healthy donors. Use of 60 Vbeta and 13 Jbeta primers characterized the PCR. Clones were sequenced by immunoSEQ multiplex PCR, and TCRdb holds only the in-frame ones, with some missing. The table has 110,000 to 150,000 clones, roughly 80% seen once. The sequenced sample was PBMCs. Receptor source: a male donor in good health and CMV-seronegative.

CDR3 sequence reads: CASSRPTGANYGYTF. The CDR3 DNA reads TGTGCCAGTAGTAGACCGACAGGGGCTAACTATGGCTACACCTTC. The chain carries TRBV19 and TRBJ1-2; TRBD1 aligns across 8 bases. Per the germline V gene, CDR1 is LNHDA and CDR2 is SQIVND (reference sequence). The CDR3 runs to 15 residues. V trimming: 4 bases; J trimming: 0 bases; junction bases outside the gene matches: 4.

The chain employs TRBV10-1 and TRBJ2-7; a weak D match, TRBD2 (7 bases). Germline CDR1 reads WNHNN; CDR2 reads SYGVQD (reference sequence). This CDR3 has 15 amino acids. Trimming left V 6 bases short and J 3 bases short, with 18 bases between. CDR3 nucleotide sequence: TGCGCCAGCAGGCGGGGAGGGGGTATTCACTACGAGCAGTACTTC. It is translated as CASRRGGGIHYEQYF.

This chain uses TRBV15 with TRBJ2-1; D possibly corresponds to TRBD2 (5 bases). V was clipped by 3 bases and J by 2 bases, with 17 bases between them. The CDR3 covers 17 residues. Germline values: CDR1 LNHNV, CDR2 YYDKDF (reference sequence). CDR3 sequence (DNA): TGTGCCACCAGCAGCAGTGGGGAGCGGTGGGCCTACAATGAGCAGTTCTTC. It codes for CATSSSGERWAYNEQFF.

CDR3: CASSGSLIYGYTF. The CDR3 DNA sequence: TGTGCCAGCTCAGGTTCCTTGATCTATGGCTACACCTTC. The chain combines TRBV2 with TRBJ1-2; D gene ambiguous. The CDR3 covers 13 residues. Trimming took 8 bases from V and 4 from J, leaving 14 bases between them. Germline V CDR1 and CDR2: SNHLY, FYNNEI.

This chain joins TRBV4-2 and TRBJ2-4, with D perhaps matching TRBD2 (5 bases). The CDR3 extends over 16 amino acids. The germline CDR1 and CDR2 sequences are LGHNA and YNFKEQ. V dropped 1 base and J dropped 0 bases, with 10 bases sitting between them. The CDR3 coding sequence is TGTGCCAGCAGCCAAGTGAGCGGAGTAGCCAAAAACATTCAGTACTTC. It encodes CASSQVSGVAKNIQYF.

The chain is built from TRBV7-9 and TRBJ2-5, with TRBD1 identical over 9 bases. CDR3 length: 14 residues. CDR1 and CDR2 from the germline V gene are SEHNR and FQNEAQ (reference sequence). The trim removed 4 bases at V and 5 bases at J, leaving 5 bases unmatched. CDR3 sequence (DNA): TGTGCCAGCAGCTCGGGACAGGGAGGGGAGACCCAGTACTTC. This encodes CASSSGQGGETQYF.

This chain connects TRBV15 to TRBJ2-1; 9 positions match TRBD2. This CDR3 region has 17 residues. Germline values: CDR1 LNHNV, CDR2 YYDKDF (reference sequence). The V segment lost 4 bases and the J segment 3 bases; nucleotides outside the gene matches: 10. The CDR3 is CATSTEGGRAFYNEQFF. As DNA, the CDR3 is TGTGCCACCAGCACTGAGGGCGGGAGGGCCTTCTACAATGAGCAGTTCTTC.

The V and J genes are TRBV5-1 and TRBJ1-3; 8 nucleotides line up with TRBD1. The trim removed 4 bases at V and 0 bases at J, leaving 6 bases unmatched. Germline V gene lookup returns CDR1 SGHRS and CDR2 YFSETQ. The CDR3 totals 16 residues. The CDR3 loop is CASSAGTGLSGNTIYF. CDR3 coding DNA: TGCGCCAGCAGCGCCGGGACAGGACTCTCTGGAAACACCATATATTTT.

Here the CDR3 reads CASSFAAGTGTSGNTIYF. CDR3 nucleotides: TGTGCCAGCAGCTTCGCGGCCGGGACAGGAACCTCTGGAAACACCATATATTTT. The chain links TRBV5-6 to TRBJ1-3, with 8 bases that match TRBD1. In germline, CDR1 is SGHDT, CDR2 YYEEEE. V trimming: 2 bases; J trimming: 0 bases; junction bases outside the gene matches: 10. This CDR3 has 18 residues.

Regarding this clone: One end of the junction varies from germline; a read error may be responsible. The genes are TRBV27 and TRBJ1-2; D may be TRBD1 (5 bases). The CDR3 extends over 16 amino acids. Germline assignment: CDR1 MNHEY and CDR2 SMNVEV (reference sequence). In DNA, the CDR3 is TGTGCCAGCAGACCAGGCGGGGGGTGGCAGTACTACGGCTACACCTTC. This sequence encodes CASRPGGGWQYYGYTF.

The genes are TRBV6-1 and TRBJ1-1; 7 bases fit TRBD1. J lost 1 base, V lost 5 bases, and 7 bases had no gene match. The CDR3 is 15 residues long. CDR1 and CDR2 (germline): MNHNS, SASEGT. The CDR3 here is CASSRRGGSNTEAFF. The CDR3 DNA is TGTGCCAGCAGTAGAAGAGGGGGCTCGAACACTGAAGCTTTCTTT.

CDR3 sequence: CASSDQRGSYEQYF. The CDR3 DNA sequence: TGCGCCAGCAGTGACCAGCGGGGATCCTACGAGCAGTACTTC. The gene calls are TRBV10-2 and TRBJ2-7, with 7 positions matching TRBD2. Germline V gives CDR1 WSHSY, CDR2 SAAADI. V shed 3 bases, J shed 1 base, and the junction held 3 bases outside the gene matches. The CDR3 is 14 residues long.

This clone was counted only a few times. The chain uses TRBV23-1 and TRBJ1-2; a weak D match, TRBD1 (5 bases). TRBV23-1 belongs to the ORF category, with a function that is uncertain. The V and J ends lost 0 bases and 10 bases respectively, with 24 bases between them. This CDR3 spans 17 amino acids. Written as DNA, the CDR3 is TGCGCCAGCAGTCAATCCCTATCTTCCAGGGAGGAACGCGACTACACCTTC. Protein sequence: CASSQSLSSREERDYTF.

V usage is TRBV7-2 and J usage is TRBJ2-7, with a weak D call TRBD2 (7 bases). Between the trimmed V and J ends, which lost 8 bases and 2 bases, there was a span of 16 bases. The germline V gene has CDR1 SGHTA and CDR2 FQGNSA. The CDR3 contains 14 residues. CDR3 bases: TGTGCCAGCGAGGGGGGGCTCGCTCCCTACGAGCAGTACTTC. Translated: CASEGGLAPYEQYF.

The V and J genes are TRBV19 and TRBJ2-3; 7 nucleotides align to TRBD1. With V trimmed by 4 bases and J by 1 base, 5 bases remained unmatched. Germline-derived CDR1 and CDR2 are LNHDA and SQIVND (reference sequence). This CDR3 comprises 15 residues. CDR3: CASSTPTGRTDTQYF. CDR3 DNA sequence: TGTGCCAGTAGTACCCCGACAGGGCGCACAGATACGCAGTATTTT.

This chain joins TRBV6-5 and TRBJ2-2; 11 bases align to TRBD1. J gave up 7 bases and V 7 bases, and 8 bases lay outside the gene matches. The CDR3 runs to 15 residues. In germline, CDR1 is MNHEY, CDR2 SVGAGI. The CDR3 DNA reads as TGTGCCAGCACCCTGGACAGGGGGCATGGCGGGGAGCTGTTTTTT. Translated, it gives CASTLDRGHGGELFF.

The chain combines TRBV28 with TRBJ2-1; perhaps TRBD1 as D (6 bases). Trimming stripped 6 bases from V and 6 bases from J, with 18 bases between. Germline V lookup: CDR1 MDHEN, CDR2 SYDVKM. This CDR3 contains 15 residues. The chain's CDR3 is CASSLTRGGGNEQFF. CDR3 in DNA: TGTGCCAGCAGCCTAACTAGAGGGGGTGGCAATGAGCAGTTCTTC.

V is TRBV5-4 and J is TRBJ2-3, with 9 nucleotides matching TRBD2. This CDR3 comprises 15 residues. CDR1 and CDR2 from the germline V gene are SGHNT and YYREEE (reference sequence). V gave up 3 bases and J gave up 1 base; unmatched junction bases: 3. The CDR3 spells CASSYSGSGTDTQYF. CDR3 DNA: TGTGCCAGCAGCTATAGCGGGAGCGGCACAGATACGCAGTATTTT.

J is TRBJ1-1 and V is TRBV5-1, with unresolved D. Germline-derived CDR1 and CDR2 are SGHRS and YFSETQ. The CDR3 has 17 residues. Trimming stripped 1 base from V and 1 base from J, with 17 bases between. The CDR3 here is CASSLSASHPPNTEAFF. CDR3 nucleotides: TGCGCCAGCAGCTTGTCCGCCAGTCACCCACCGAACACTGAAGCTTTCTTT.

V is TRBV19 and J is TRBJ2-7; 11 nucleotides match TRBD1. The CDR3 runs to 14 residues. The germline V gene encodes CDR1 LNHDA and CDR2 SQIVND (reference sequence). V gave up 7 bases and J gave up 3 bases; unmatched junction bases: 5. The CDR3 region is CASTPGTGGYEQYF. Here the CDR3 DNA reads TGTGCCAGTACCCCCGGGACAGGGGGCTACGAGCAGTACTTC.

This sequence joins TRBV2 and TRBJ2-6, with a tentative D call TRBD1 (5 bases). This CDR3 spans 15 amino acids. V was pared by 7 bases and J by 1 base, with 11 bases between. Germline V gene sequence: CDR1 SNHLY, CDR2 FYNNEI. CDR3 DNA: TGTGCCAGCAACTCTAGGGGATCTGGGGCCAACGTCCTGACTTTC. It yields the protein CASNSRGSGANVLTF. The full variable domain, rest sourced from reference TRBV2 and TRBJ2-6, is EPEVTQTPSHQVTQMGQEVILRCVPISNHLYFYWYRQILGQKVEFLVSFYNNEISEKSEIFDDQFSVERPDGSNFTLKIRSTKLEDSAMYFCASNSRGSGANVLTFGAGSRLTVL.

The chain employs TRBV28 and TRBJ1-5; D uncertain. Germline CDR1 is MDHEN and CDR2 is SYDVKM. The CDR3 is 10 residues long. The ends were cut back, 4 bases at V and 9 bases at J, with 4 bases in the middle. CDR3 bases: TGTGCCAGCAGTTCCGGGCCCCAGCATTTT. Amino acids: CASSSGPQHF.

The CDR3 loop is CASSLGGGGDTGELFF. The CDR3 nucleotides read TGTGCCAGCAGCTTGGGTGGGGGAGGGGACACCGGGGAGCTGTTTTTT. This chain links TRBV5-4 with TRBJ2-2; 7 bases line up with TRBD2. The germline V gene encodes CDR1 SGHNT and CDR2 YYREEE (reference sequence). J lost 3 bases, V lost 0 bases, and 5 bases had no gene match. The CDR3 spans 16 residues.

This chain connects TRBV5-4 to TRBJ2-1; no clear D. Per the germline V gene, CDR1 is SGHNT and CDR2 is YYREEE (reference sequence). V gave up 2 bases and J gave up 8 bases, with 14 bases separating them. The CDR3 sequence is 14 residues long. The CDR3 nucleotides are TGTGCCAGCAGCTTACGGGTTGGTCGGGATGAGCAGTTCTTC. This gives the protein CASSLRVGRDEQFF.

The chain uses TRBV27 and TRBJ2-5, with 10 nucleotides matching TRBD1. The CDR3 contains 15 residues. Looked up from germline, CDR1 is MNHEY and CDR2 is SMNVEV (reference sequence). V gave up 6 bases and J gave up 0 bases; unmatched junction bases: 4. The CDR3 region is CASRLGQGDQETQYF. The CDR3 nucleotides read TGTGCCAGCAGACTAGGACAGGGGGACCAAGAGACCCAGTACTTC.